This is a list of T cell receptor beta chains from one sample in a study of prognosis after radiotherapy for stage I lung cancer. MiXCR, applied by TCRdb to the multiplex PCR reads, yields one record per CDR3 protein. The sample contains tens of thousands of distinct CDR3 sequences, roughly a quarter of which appear only once. Sample: PBMCs, taken before or after stereotactic body radiation therapy (not recorded which). All receptors derive from a donor over 45 with non-small cell lung cancer. Each CDR3 is given with its conserved first and last residue. The D gene is left open where the match is weak. The size entry is marked missing in some rows and otherwise reads once, few, many or a size class.

length	size	V	J	D	DNA	CDR3
14	-	TRBV4-1	TRBJ1-1	-	TGCGCCAGCAGCCCCCCGAAAGGGAGGACTGAAGCTTTCTTT	CASSPPKGRTEAFF
17	many	TRBV6-1	TRBJ2-7	TRBD2	TGTGCCAGCAGTGAAGTTGGGCGGGGGGCAGGTGGATACGAGCAGTACTTC	CASSEVGRGAGGYEQYF
16	many	TRBV18	TRBJ2-7	TRBD1	TGTGCCAGCTCACCATCGGGACAGGGGGCCTTATACGAGCAGTACTTC	CASSPSGQGALYEQYF
13	once	TRBV20-1	TRBJ1-5	-	TGCAGAGCTAGAGAAACCAGCAATCAGCCCCAGCATTTT	CRARETSNQPQHF
16	many	TRBV19	TRBJ2-2	-	TGTGCCAGTAGTATAGGGGCCAGGCACTACACCGGGGAGCTGTTTTTT	CASSIGARHYTGELFF
16	few	TRBV5-4	TRBJ1-4	-	TGTGCCAGCAGCGAGACAGTGGATACAACTAATGAAAAACTGTTTTTT	CASSETVDTTNEKLFF
15	medium-sized	TRBV9	TRBJ2-1	TRBD1	TGTGCCAGCAGCGAAGGGACAGCAGACCTCAATGAGCAGTTCTTC	CASSEGTADLNEQFF
15	many	TRBV7-3	TRBJ2-1	TRBD1	TGTGCCAGCAGCTCCGGGACAGAACTCTACAATGAGCAGTTCTTC	CASSSGTELYNEQFF
14	many	TRBV7-9	TRBJ1-3	-	TGTGCCAGCAGCCAGATTGGGGAGGGGAACACCATATATTTT	CASSQIGEGNTIYF
14	many	TRBV5-1	TRBJ2-7	-	TGCGCCAGCAGCTTGGCCGGGCTAGCCTACGAGCAGTACTTC	CASSLAGLAYEQYF
13	many	TRBV24-1	TRBJ1-1	-	TGTGAATTAGGGGGGCCAGGGTGTTTTGTAGCTTTCTTT	CELGGPGCFVAFF
16	many	TRBV6-1	TRBJ2-6	TRBD1	TGTGCCAGCAGTCGAAGGGGGGACAGGGTAGCCAACGTCCTGACTTTC	CASSRRGDRVANVLTF
12	many	TRBV6-1	TRBJ2-1	-	TGTGCCAGCAGTGATCAACAGCGAGAGCAGTTCTTC	CASSDQQREQFF
15	many	TRBV12-3/TRBV12-4	TRBJ1-6	TRBD1	TGTGCCAGCAGTTTTAGACAGGGAAAGAATTCACCCCTCCACTTT	CASSFRQGKNSPLHF
16	many	TRBV5-8	TRBJ2-1	TRBD2	TGTGCCAGCAGCTTGGCTGGCGGGAGCTCCTACAATGAGCAGTTCTTC	CASSLAGGSSYNEQFF
14	many	TRBV2	TRBJ1-2	TRBD1	TGTGCCGGCATTCGGGGACAGGGTGTCTATGGCTACACCTTC	CAGIRGQGVYGYTF
14	many	TRBV28	TRBJ1-2	-	TGTGCCAGCTCCCCGGCAGGCGGGGGGTATGGCTACACCTTC	CASSPAGGGYGYTF
15	-	TRBV9	TRBJ2-3	-	TGTGCCAGCAGCGTAGCAAGGCTAGAGGGAGATACGCAGTATTTT	CASSVARLEGDTQYF
15	many	TRBV5-4	TRBJ2-7	TRBD1	TGTGCCAGCAGCGGGGACAGGGTTCAAACCTACGAGCAGTACTTC	CASSGDRVQTYEQYF
12	many	TRBV2	TRBJ1-5	-	TGTGCCAGCAGTGACTCCGGGCAGCCCCAGCATTTT	CASSDSGQPQHF
14	many	TRBV20-1	TRBJ2-1	-	TGCAGTGCTACCAGACTAGTCATAATCGATGAGCAGTTCTTC	CSATRLVIIDEQFF
14	many	TRBV5-1	TRBJ1-2	TRBD1	TGCGCCAGCAGCTTTATGGACAGGGGGCTCGGCTACACCTTC	CASSFMDRGLGYTF
14	many	TRBV12-3/TRBV12-4	TRBJ2-7	TRBD2	TGTGCCAGCAGTCAGGGACTAGCGAGCGACGAGCAGTACTTC	CASSQGLASDEQYF
16	once	TRBV7-2	TRBJ2-1	TRBD2	TGTGCCAGCAGCTCCCTAACTAGCGTGAGGTGTAATGAGCAGTTCTTC	CASSSLTSVRCNEQFF
15	-	TRBV24-1	TRBJ2-5	-	TGTGCCACCAGCTCAAGCAGCTCCCCCCGAGAGACCAAGTACTTC	CATSSSSSPRETKYF
15	many	TRBV25-1	TRBJ2-1	TRBD2	TGTGCCAGCAGTGAGTTAGCGGGAGGGCCCGGTGAGCAGTTCTTC	CASSELAGGPGEQFF
14	many	TRBV18	TRBJ1-6	TRBD1	TGTGCCAGCTCACCGACAGGGAGGGGTTCACCCCTCCACTTT	CASSPTGRGSPLHF
15	-	TRBV6-1	TRBJ2-1	TRBD2	TGTGCCAGCACTGAACTCGGGGGGGCGGGGAATGAGCAGTTCTTC	CASTELGGAGNEQFF
17	-	TRBV4-2	TRBJ2-7	TRBD2	TGTGCCAGCAGCCAAGGTCTAGCGGGAGGGCCGAATTACGAGCAGTACTTC	CASSQGLAGGPNYEQYF
15	many	TRBV6-2/TRBV6-3	TRBJ2-3	TRBD2	TGTGCCAGCAGAAATAGCGGGGGGGCATCAGATACGCAGTATTTT	CASRNSGGASDTQYF
15	many	TRBV30	TRBJ1-1	TRBD1	TGTGCCTGGAACAAGGGGGCTTCTTCCGGCACTGAAGCTTTCTTT	CAWNKGASSGTEAFF
14	many	TRBV5-6	TRBJ1-3	-	TGTGCCAGCGCTTTCGGTGGCGCGGGAAACACCATATATTTT	CASAFGGAGNTIYF
14	many	TRBV12-3/TRBV12-4	TRBJ1-4	-	TGTGCCAGCAGTTTAGCAGGACTTAATGAAAAACTGTTTTTT	CASSLAGLNEKLFF
15	many	TRBV5-8	TRBJ1-6	-	TGTGCCAGCAGCGTCATTAGCTCCTATAATTCACCCCTCCACTTT	CASSVISSYNSPLHF
13	few	TRBV5-4	TRBJ1-2	-	TGTGCCAGCATCGAGATGGGAACCTATGGCTACACCTTC	CASIEMGTYGYTF
16	many	TRBV19	TRBJ1-3	-	TGTGCCAGTAGCGATCGCGGGTCATCCTCTGGAAACACCATATATTTT	CASSDRGSSSGNTIYF
16	many	TRBV12-3/TRBV12-4	TRBJ1-3	TRBD1	TGTGCCAGCAAACCAGGGCAGGGGGGCTCTGGAAACACCATATATTTT	CASKPGQGGSGNTIYF
17	-	TRBV19	TRBJ2-2	-	TGTGCCAGTAGTATGTGTGCATGGAGAGCGAACACCGGGGAGCTGTTTTTT	CASSMCAWRANTGELFF
15	many	TRBV9	TRBJ2-6	-	TGTGCCAGCAGCGCCATAGGGACTGGGGCCAACGTCCTGACTTTC	CASSAIGTGANVLTF
15	many	TRBV18	TRBJ2-1	-	TGTGCCAGCTCACTCGGGGGCTTCCCCTACAATGAGCAGTTCTTC	CASSLGGFPYNEQFF
14	many	TRBV6-1	TRBJ2-7	-	TGTGCCAGCAGCCGATTACCCAGAGCCTACGAGCAGTACTTC	CASSRLPRAYEQYF
13	many	TRBV6-5	TRBJ1-4	-	TGTGCCAGCAGTTCAGGGCATGGTGAAAAACTGTTTTTT	CASSSGHGEKLFF